Sequencing of this T cell receptor (beta chain) was carried out in a study of naive and memory T cell subsets. This clonotype has ten or more counts. Its target is not known. Overnight CMV lysate stimulation of fresh PBMCs defined donor CMV status by CD4+ IFNgamma. Whole-study results and caveats: There was no ground truth to check naive and memory subset results.

Germline V lookup: CDR1 LGHDT, CDR2 YNNKEL (reference sequence). This CDR3 is built from 13 residues. V was trimmed by 1 base and J by 12 bases, leaving 16 bases between them. An equimolar mix of two oligonucleotides served as the beta constant-region primer for TRBC1 and TRBC2. The ligated cDNA underwent four PCR rounds using SP2 and nested alpha and beta constant-region primers. TCRdb re-analysed the UMI-ligation and nested PCR reads in MiXCR, keeping a single row per CDR3 protein. The table has tens of thousands of distinct CDR3 sequences, around 14% seen once. The chain joins TRBV3-1 to TRBJ2-7; D is perhaps TRBD2 (5 bases). Sequenced sample: central memory CD4+ T cells from blood. This TCR was sampled from a human donor in good health. The CDR3 protein is CASSQGWAGTRYF. The CDR3 nucleotides read TGTGCCAGCAGCCAAGGTTGGGCGGGCACCCGGTACTTC.